This TCR beta chain was captured in a study of early T cells in non-severe SARS-CoV-2 infection. A single record per CDR3 protein comes from TCRdb applying MiXCR to the 5' RACE reads. The repertoire holds tens of thousands of distinct CDR3 sequences, with roughly 8.8% as singletons. This clonotype was seen more than once but under ten times. There are 18 residues in the CDR3. After removal of 6 bases from V and 0 bases from J, the junction contained 10 bases not matched to a gene. The germline V gene encodes CDR1 DFQATT and CDR2 SNEGSKA (reference sequence). The TCR sequence derives from an adult who was a healthcare worker with PCR-confirmed SARS-CoV-2 infection or an uninfected control (not recorded which). What was sequenced was whole blood. The rearrangement uses TRBV20-1 and TRBJ2-1; the match to TRBD2 covers 14 bases. Here the CDR3 reads CSAPSGTSGRSSYNEQFF. The CDR3, as DNA: TGCAGTGCGCCTTCCGGGACTAGCGGGAGAAGCTCCTACAATGAGCAGTTCTTC.